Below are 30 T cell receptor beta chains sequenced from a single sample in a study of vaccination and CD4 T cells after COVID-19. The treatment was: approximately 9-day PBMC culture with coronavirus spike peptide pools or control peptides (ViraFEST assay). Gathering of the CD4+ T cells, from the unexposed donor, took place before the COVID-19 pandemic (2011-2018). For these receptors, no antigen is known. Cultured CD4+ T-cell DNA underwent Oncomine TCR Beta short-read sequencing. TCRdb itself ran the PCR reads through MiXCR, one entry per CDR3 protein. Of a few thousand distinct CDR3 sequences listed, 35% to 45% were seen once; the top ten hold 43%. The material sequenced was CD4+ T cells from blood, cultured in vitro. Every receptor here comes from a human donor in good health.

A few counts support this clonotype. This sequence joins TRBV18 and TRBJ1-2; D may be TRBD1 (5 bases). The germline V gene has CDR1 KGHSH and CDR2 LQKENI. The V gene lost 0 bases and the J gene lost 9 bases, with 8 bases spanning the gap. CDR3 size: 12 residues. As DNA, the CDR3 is TGTGCCAGCTCACCACCTTGGGGGAGCTACACCTTC. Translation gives CASSPPWGSYTF.

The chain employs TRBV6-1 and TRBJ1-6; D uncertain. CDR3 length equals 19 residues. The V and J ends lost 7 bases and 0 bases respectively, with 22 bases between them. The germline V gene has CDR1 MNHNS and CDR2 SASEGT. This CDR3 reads CASTGRLGILSSYNSPLHF. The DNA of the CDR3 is TGTGCCAGCACGGGGAGACTCGGAATCCTGAGCTCCTATAATTCACCCCTCCACTTT.

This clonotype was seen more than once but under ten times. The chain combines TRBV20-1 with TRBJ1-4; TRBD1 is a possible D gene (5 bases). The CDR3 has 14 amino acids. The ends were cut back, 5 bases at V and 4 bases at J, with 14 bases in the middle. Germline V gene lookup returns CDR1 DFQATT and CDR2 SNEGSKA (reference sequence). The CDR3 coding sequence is TGCAGTGCTGATGGAGGGGCCCTTAATGAAAAACTGTTTTTT. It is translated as CSADGGALNEKLFF.

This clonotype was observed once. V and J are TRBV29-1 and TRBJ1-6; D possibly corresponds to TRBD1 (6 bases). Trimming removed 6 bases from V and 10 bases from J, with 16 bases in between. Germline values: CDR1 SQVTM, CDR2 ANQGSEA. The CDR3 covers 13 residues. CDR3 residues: CSVAPGVGSPLHF. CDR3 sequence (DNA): TGCAGCGTCGCTCCAGGGGTAGGGTCACCCCTCCACTTT.

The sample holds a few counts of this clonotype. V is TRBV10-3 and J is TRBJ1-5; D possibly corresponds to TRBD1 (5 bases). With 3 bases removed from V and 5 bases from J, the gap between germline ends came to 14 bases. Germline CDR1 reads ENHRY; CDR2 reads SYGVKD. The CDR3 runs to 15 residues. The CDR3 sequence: CAISDETGSDQPQHF. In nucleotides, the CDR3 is TGTGCCATCAGTGACGAAACAGGTTCTGATCAGCCCCAGCATTTT.

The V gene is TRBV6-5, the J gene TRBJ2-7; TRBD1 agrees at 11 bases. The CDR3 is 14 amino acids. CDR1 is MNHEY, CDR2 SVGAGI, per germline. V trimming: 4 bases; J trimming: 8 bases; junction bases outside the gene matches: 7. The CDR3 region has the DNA TGTGCCAGCAGTTCCGCGGACAGGGGGCTCAAGCAGTACTTC. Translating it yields CASSSADRGLKQYF.

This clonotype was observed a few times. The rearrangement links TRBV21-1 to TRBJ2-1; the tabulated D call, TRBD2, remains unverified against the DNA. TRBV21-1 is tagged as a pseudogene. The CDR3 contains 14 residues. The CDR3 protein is CASSKSGGANEQFF. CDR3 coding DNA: TGTGCCAGCAGCAAAAGCGGGGGGGCCAATGAGCAGTTCTTC.

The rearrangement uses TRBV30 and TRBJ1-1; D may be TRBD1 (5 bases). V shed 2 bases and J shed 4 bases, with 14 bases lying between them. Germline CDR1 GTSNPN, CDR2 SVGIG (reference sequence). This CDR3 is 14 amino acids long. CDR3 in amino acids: CAWSHQGGGTEAFF. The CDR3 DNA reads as TGTGCCTGGAGTCATCAGGGAGGTGGCACTGAAGCTTTCTTT. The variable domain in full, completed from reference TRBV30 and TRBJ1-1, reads SQTIHQWPATLVQPVGSPLSLECTVEGTSNPNLYWYRQAAGRGLQLLFYSVGIGQISSEVPQNLSASRPQDRQFILSSKKLLLSDSGFYLCAWSHQGGGTEAFFGQGTRLTVV.

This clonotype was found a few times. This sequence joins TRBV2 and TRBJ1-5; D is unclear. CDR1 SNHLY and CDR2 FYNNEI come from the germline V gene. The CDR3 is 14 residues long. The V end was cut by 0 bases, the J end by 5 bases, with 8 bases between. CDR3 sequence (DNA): TGTGCCAGCAGTGAAGCGCTGAGTGATCAGCCCCAGCATTTT. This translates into CASSEALSDQPQHF.

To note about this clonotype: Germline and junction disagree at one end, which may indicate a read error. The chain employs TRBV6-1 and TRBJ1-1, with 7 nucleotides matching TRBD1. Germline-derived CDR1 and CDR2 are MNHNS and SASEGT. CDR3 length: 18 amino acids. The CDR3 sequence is CAISESGGSPCIDTEAFF. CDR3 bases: TGTGCCATCAGTGAGTCAGGGGGTTCCCCTTGTATCGACACTGAAGCTTTCTTT.

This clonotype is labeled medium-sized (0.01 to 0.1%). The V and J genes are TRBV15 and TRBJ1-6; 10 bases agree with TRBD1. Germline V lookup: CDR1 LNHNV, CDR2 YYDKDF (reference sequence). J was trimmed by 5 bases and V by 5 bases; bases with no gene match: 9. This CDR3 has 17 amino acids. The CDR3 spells CATSFKPGQGNNSPLHF. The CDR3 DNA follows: TGTGCCACCAGCTTTAAACCGGGACAGGGGAATAATTCACCCCTCCACTTT.

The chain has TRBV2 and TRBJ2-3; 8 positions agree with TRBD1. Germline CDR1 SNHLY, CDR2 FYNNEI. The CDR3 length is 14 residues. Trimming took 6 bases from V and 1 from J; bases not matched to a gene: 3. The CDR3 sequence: CASSGQGRTDTQYF. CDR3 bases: TGTGCCAGCAGCGGACAGGGACGCACAGATACGCAGTATTTT.

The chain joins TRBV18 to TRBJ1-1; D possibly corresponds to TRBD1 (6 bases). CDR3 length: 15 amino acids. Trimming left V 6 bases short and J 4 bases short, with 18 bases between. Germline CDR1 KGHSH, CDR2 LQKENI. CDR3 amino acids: CASSPLGGRGTEAFF. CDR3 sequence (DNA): TGTGCCAGCTCCCCTCTGGGGGGGCGAGGCACTGAAGCTTTCTTT.

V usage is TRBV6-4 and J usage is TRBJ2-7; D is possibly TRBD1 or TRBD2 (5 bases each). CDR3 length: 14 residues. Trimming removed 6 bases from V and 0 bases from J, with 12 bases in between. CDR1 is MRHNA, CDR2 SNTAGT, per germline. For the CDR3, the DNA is TGTGCCAGCAGGAGGGACGCGAGCTCCTACGAGCAGTACTTC. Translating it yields CASRRDASSYEQYF.

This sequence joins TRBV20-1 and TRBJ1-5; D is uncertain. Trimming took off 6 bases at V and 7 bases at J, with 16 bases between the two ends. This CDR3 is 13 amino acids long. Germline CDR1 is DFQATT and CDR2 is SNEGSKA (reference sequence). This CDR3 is CSAWMGLEQPQHF. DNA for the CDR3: TGCAGTGCCTGGATGGGGTTGGAGCAGCCCCAGCATTTT.

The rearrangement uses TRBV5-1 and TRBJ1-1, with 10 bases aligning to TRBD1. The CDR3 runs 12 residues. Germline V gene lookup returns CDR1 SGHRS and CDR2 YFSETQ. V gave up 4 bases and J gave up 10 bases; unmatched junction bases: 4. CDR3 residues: CASSPTGGLAFF. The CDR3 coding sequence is TGCGCCAGCAGCCCGACAGGGGGCTTAGCTTTCTTT.

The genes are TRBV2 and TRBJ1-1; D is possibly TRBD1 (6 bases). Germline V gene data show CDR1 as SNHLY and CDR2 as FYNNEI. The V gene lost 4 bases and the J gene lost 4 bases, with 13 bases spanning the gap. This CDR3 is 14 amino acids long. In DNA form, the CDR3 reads TGTGCCAGCAGTGTCGAGGGGGTTACCACTGAAGCTTTCTTT. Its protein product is CASSVEGVTTEAFF.

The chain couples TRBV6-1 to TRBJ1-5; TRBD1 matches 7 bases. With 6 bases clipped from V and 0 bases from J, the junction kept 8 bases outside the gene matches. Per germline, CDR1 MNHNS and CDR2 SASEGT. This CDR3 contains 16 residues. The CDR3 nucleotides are TGTGCCAGCAGCAACCGGGACAGTTATAGCAATCAGCCCCAGCATTTT. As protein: CASSNRDSYSNQPQHF.

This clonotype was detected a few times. In DNA, the CDR3 is TGTGCCAGCAGCCCCACACCGGGCGCTGGGCTCGGCTCCTATAATTCACCCCTCCACTTT. It encodes CASSPTPGAGLGSYNSPLHF. The chain recombines TRBV6-1 with TRBJ1-6; no firm D call. This CDR3 has 20 residues. V gave up 6 bases and J gave up 0 bases, with 24 bases separating them. Per the germline V gene, CDR1 is MNHNS and CDR2 is SASEGT.

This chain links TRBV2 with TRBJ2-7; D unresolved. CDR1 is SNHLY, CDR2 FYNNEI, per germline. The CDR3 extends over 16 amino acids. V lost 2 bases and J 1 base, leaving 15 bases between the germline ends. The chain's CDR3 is CASSESHPDTSYEQYF. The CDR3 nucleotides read TGTGCCAGCAGTGAATCACACCCCGACACTTCCTACGAGCAGTACTTC.

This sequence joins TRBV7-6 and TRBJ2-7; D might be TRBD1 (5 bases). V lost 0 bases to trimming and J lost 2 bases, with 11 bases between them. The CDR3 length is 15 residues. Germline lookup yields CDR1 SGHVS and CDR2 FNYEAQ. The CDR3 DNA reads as TGTGCCAGCAGCTTAGCGGGAACAGGACCCTACGAGCAGTACTTC. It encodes CASSLAGTGPYEQYF. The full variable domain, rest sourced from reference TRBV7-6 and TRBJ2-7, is GAGVSQSPRYKVTKRGQDVALRCDPISGHVSLYWYRQALGQGPEFLTYFNYEAQQDKSGLPNDRFSAERPEGSISTLTIQRTEQRDSAMYRCASSLAGTGPYEQYFGPGTRLTVT.

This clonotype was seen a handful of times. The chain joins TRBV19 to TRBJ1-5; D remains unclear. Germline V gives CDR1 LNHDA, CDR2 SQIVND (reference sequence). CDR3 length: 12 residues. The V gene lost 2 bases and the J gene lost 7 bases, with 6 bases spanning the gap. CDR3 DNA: TGTGCCAGTAGTATACATGGCCAGCCCCAGCATTTT. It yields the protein CASSIHGQPQHF.

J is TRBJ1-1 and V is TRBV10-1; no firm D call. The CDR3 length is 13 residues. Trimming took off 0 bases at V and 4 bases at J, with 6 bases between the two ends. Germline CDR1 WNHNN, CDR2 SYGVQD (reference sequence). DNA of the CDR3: TGCGCCAGCAGTGAGTCGATCCGCACTGAAGCTTTCTTT. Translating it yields CASSESIRTEAFF.

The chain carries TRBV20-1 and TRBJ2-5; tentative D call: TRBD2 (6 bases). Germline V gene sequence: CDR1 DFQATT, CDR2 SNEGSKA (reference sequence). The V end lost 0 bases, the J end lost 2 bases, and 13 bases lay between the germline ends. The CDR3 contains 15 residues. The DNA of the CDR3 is TGCAGTGCTAGAGACCCGAGGGACTTTCAAGAGACCCAGTACTTC. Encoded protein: CSARDPRDFQETQYF.

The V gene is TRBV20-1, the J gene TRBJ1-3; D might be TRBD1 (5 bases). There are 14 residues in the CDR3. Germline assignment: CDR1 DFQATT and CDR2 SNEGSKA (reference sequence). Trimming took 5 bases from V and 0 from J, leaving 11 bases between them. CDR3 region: CSAPSGTSGNTIYF. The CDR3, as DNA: TGCAGTGCTCCGTCGGGGACCTCTGGAAACACCATATATTTT.

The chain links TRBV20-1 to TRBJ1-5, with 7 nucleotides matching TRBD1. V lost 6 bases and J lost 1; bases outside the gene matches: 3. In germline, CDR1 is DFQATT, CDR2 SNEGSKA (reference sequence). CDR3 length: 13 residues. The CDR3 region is CSAPGQSNQPQHF. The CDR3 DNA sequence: TGCAGTGCCCCGGGACAGAGCAATCAGCCCCAGCATTTT.

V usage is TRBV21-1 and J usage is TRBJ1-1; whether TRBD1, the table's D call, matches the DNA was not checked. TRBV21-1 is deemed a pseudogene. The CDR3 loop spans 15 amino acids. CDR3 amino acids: CASSKDGGQNTEAFF. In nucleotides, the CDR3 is TGTGCCAGCAGCAAAGATGGGGGGCAGAACACTGAAGCTTTCTTT.

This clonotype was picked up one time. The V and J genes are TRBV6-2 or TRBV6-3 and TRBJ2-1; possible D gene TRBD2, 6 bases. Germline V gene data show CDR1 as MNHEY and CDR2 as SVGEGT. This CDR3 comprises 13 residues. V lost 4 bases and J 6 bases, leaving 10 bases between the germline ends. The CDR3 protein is CASSFLEGNEQFF. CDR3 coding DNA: TGTGCCAGCAGTTTTCTGGAGGGCAATGAGCAGTTCTTC.

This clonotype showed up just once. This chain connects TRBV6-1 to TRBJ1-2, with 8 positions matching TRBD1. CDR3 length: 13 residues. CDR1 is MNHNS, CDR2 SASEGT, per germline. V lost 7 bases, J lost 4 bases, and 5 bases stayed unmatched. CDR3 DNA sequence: TGTGCCAGCACCGTCGGGACAGGCTATGGCTACACCTTC. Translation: CASTVGTGYGYTF.

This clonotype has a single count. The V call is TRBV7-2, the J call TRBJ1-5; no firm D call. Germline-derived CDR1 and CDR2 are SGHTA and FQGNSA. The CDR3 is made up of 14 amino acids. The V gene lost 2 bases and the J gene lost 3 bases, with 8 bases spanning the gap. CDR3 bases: TGTGCCAGCAGCTTAATGGGGTCCAATCAGCCCCAGCATTTT. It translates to CASSLMGSNQPQHF.